The entry below describes one TCR beta chain. The data were obtained in a study of control samples from healthy donors and cancer patients. In germline, CDR1 is SGHRS, CDR2 YFSETQ. The V and J ends lost 1 base and 3 bases, in that order; junction bases with no gene match: 7. The CDR3 totals 16 residues. The method was immunoSEQ multiplex PCR; TCRdb's version includes in-frame clones alone and lacks a portion of them. The sample includes about 120,000 clones, approximately 87% of them seen just once. The sample consisted of PBMCs. This clonotype was obtained from a woman aged 60-75 years with lung cancer. The rearrangement uses TRBV5-1 and TRBJ2-1; TRBD2 matches at 7 bases. CDR3 region: CASSLSRRDYYNEQFF. The CDR3 DNA is TGCGCCAGCAGCTTGTCTCGTCGGGACTACTACAATGAGCAGTTCTTC.